This T cell receptor beta chain derives from a study of OX40 agonist ivuxolimab in advanced cancers. Assay used: immunoSEQ multiplex PCR; TCRdb lists only in-frame clones, some missing. The sample consists of roughly 71,000 clones, about 85% of them appearing once. Germline CDR1 reads SEHNR; CDR2 reads FQNEAQ (reference sequence). CDR3 length: 14 amino acids. V was pared by 6 bases and J by 0 bases, with 8 bases between. The sample consisted of CD4+ or CD8+ T cells sorted from blood, taken in a trial of the OX40 agonist ivuxolimab. This sequence joins TRBV7-9 and TRBJ2-2, with a weak D call TRBD2 (6 bases). The sequence was obtained from an adult with an advanced solid tumor such as melanoma, head and neck, liver or kidney cancer. CDR3 residues: CASRGGANTGELFF. The CDR3 nucleotides are TGTGCCAGCAGGGGGGGTGCGAACACCGGGGAGCTGTTTTTT.